This T cell receptor beta chain was sequenced for a study of Graves' ophthalmopathy and Graves' hyperthyroidism. Study-wide findings and caveats: Blood repertoires reportedly contained most expanded thyroid clonotypes above 0.001 frequency. Sensitivity of around 85% and specificity of roughly 80% were achieved when a 13-signature model separated ophthalmopathy from stable hyperthyroidism.

For repertoire sequencing, the TCR beta CDR3 regions were amplified from RNA transcripts. Second-round multiplex PCR came after a first-round RT-PCR that employed HTBI primers. TCRdb analysed the multiplex PCR reads with MiXCR anew, one entry per CDR3 protein. The sample has fewer than 600,000 distinct CDR3 sequences, approximately 15% seen once. Germline assignment: CDR1 ENHRY and CDR2 SYGVKD. The CDR3 runs to 15 residues. This clonotype was picked up many times. Its antigen is currently unknown. An end of the junction differs from the germline gene, which may be a read error. The sample comprised blood. The TCR was taken from a woman aged 25 to 39 with Graves' ophthalmopathy. This chain connects TRBV10-3 to TRBJ1-1; D may be TRBD1 (5 bases). The CDR3 coding sequence is TGTGCCATCAATGAGTCCCCAGGGAAGAACACTGAAGCTTTCTTT. Translated: CAINESPGKNTEAFF.